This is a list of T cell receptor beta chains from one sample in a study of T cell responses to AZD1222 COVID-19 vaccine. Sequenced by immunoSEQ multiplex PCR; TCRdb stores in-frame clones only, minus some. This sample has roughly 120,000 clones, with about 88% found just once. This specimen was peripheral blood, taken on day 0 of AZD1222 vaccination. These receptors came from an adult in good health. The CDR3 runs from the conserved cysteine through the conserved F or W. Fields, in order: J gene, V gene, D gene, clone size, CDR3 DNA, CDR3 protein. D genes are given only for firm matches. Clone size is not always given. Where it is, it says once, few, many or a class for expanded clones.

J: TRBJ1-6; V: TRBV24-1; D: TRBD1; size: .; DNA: TGTGCCACCAGTGACTACAGGGGGCAGGGTTCACCCCTCCACTTT; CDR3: CATSDYRGQGSPLHF
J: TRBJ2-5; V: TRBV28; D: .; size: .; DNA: TGTGCCAGCAGTTTGCTAGTCCAAGAGACCCAGTACTTC; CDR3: CASSLLVQETQYF
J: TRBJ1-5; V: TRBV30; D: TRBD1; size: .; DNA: TGTGCCTGGAGTGTCGGACAGGGCACTCAGCCCCAGCATTTT; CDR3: CAWSVGQGTQPQHF
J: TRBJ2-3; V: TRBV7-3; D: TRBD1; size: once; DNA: TGTGCCAGCAGCCCCCGGACAGGGGTCACAGATACGCAGTATTTT; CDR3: CASSPRTGVTDTQYF
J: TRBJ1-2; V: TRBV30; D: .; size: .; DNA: TGTGCCTGGGGGTCCTTGACGGCGGAAGGCTACACCTTC; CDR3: CAWGSLTAEGYTF
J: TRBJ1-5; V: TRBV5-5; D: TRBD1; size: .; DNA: TGTGCCAGCAGCCCCGGACAGGGGGAGGATCAGCCCCAGCATTTT; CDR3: CASSPGQGEDQPQHF
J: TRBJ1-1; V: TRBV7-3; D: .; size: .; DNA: TGTGCCAGCAGCGCGGACAGCTTGAACACTGAAGCTTTCTTT; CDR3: CASSADSLNTEAFF
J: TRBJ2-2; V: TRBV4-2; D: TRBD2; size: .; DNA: TGTGCCAGCAGCCCTAGAGCGGGGGGAGTAGCGGGAGTTCCCGGGGAGCTGTTTTTT; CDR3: CASSPRAGGVAGVPGELFF
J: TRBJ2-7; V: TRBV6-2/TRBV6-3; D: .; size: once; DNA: TGTGCCAGCAGTACGTCTGACGAGACCTACGAGCAGTACTTC; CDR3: CASSTSDETYEQYF
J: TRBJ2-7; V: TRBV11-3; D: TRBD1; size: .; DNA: TGTGCCAGCAGCCCGAGGGACAGGGGAACCTACGAGCAGTACTTC; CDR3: CASSPRDRGTYEQYF
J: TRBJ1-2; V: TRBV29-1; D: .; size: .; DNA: TGCAGCGTTGAAGTTGATGGCTACACCTTC; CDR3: CSVEVDGYTF
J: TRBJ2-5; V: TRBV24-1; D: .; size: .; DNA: TGTGCCACCGCTCATAGCTTACAAGAGACCCAGTACTTC; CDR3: CATAHSLQETQYF
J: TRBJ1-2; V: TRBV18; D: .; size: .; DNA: TGTGCCAGCTCACCACTTGACGGACCATCCTATGGCTACACCTTC; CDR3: CASSPLDGPSYGYTF
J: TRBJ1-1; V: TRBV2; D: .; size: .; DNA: TGTGCCAGCAGTATATCCAGGGGATGGAAAACTGAAGCTTTCTTT; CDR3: CASSISRGWKTEAFF
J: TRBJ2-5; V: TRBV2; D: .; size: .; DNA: TGTGCCAGCAGTGAAGAGGCTAAGACCCAGTACTTC; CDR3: CASSEEAKTQYF
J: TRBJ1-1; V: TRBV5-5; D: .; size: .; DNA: TGTGCCAGCAGCTTGACCACCGGGTACACTGAAGCTTTCTTT; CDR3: CASSLTTGYTEAFF
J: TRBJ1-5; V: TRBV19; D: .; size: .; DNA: TGTGCCAGTAGTATGAGAGGCTACCGGAATCAGCCCCAGCATTTT; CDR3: CASSMRGYRNQPQHF
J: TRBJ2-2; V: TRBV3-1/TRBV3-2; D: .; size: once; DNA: TGTGCCAGCAGCCGAGGGGGTACGAACACCGGGGAGCTGTTTTTT; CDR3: CASSRGGTNTGELFF
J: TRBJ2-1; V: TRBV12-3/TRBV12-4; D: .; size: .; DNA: TGTGCCAGCACCTCCGCCGGGAAGAATGAGCAGTTCTTC; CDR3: CASTSAGKNEQFF
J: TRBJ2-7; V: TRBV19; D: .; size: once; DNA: TGTGCCAGTAGAGGGACTGGTTACGAGCAGTACTTC; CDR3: CASRGTGYEQYF
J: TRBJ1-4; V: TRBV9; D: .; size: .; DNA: TGTGCCAGCATACTAAAGCGGGCAGCTGAAAAACTGTTTTTT; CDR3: CASILKRAAEKLFF
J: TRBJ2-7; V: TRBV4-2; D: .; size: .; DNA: TGTGCCAGCAGGGCTGGGACCTCCTACGAGCAGTACTTC; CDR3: CASRAGTSYEQYF
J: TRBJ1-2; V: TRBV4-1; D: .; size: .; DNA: TGCGCCAGCAGCCAAGGGGCGTTGGTTGGGGGGACTAACTATGGCTACACCTTC; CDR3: CASSQGALVGGTNYGYTF
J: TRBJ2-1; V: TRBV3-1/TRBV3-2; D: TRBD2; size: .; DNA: TGTGCCAGCAGCCAAACCACTAGCGGGAGGTCCTACAATGAGCAGTTCTTC; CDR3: CASSQTTSGRSYNEQFF
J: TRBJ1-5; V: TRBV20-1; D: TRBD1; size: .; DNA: TGCAGTGCTAGTCCGGACAGGGGGCCTAATAGCAATCAGCCCCAGCATTTT; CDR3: CSASPDRGPNSNQPQHF
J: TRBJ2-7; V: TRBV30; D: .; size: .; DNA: TGTGCCTGGAGCCGGATCGGTTCCCTGCTTTACGAGCAGTACTTC; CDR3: CAWSRIGSLLYEQYF
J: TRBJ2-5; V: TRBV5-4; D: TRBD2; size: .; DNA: TGTGCCAGCAGCTTGGGGGTAGCGGGAGAGGGAAAGACCCAGTACTTC; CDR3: CASSLGVAGEGKTQYF
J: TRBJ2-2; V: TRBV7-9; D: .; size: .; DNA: TGTGCCAGCAGCTTAAGCTTCACGAACACCGGGGAGCTGTTTTTT; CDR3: CASSLSFTNTGELFF
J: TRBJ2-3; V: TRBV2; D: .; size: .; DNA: TGTGCCAGCAGTGAGTCTCCTTTGGGCACAGATACGCAGTATTTT; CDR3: CASSESPLGTDTQYF
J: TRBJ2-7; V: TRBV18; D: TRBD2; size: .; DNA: TGTGCCAGCTCACCCGGACTAGCGGGAGTACTCTACGAGCAGTACTTC; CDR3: CASSPGLAGVLYEQYF
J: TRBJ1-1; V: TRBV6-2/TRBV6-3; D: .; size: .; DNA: TGTGCCAGCAGTTACTCGAAAATTCAGTCGGGGACTGAAGCTTTCTTT; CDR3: CASSYSKIQSGTEAFF
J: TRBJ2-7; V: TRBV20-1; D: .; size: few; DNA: TGCAGTGCTAGTGATCCGGGGAGCGAGCAGTACTTC; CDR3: CSASDPGSEQYF
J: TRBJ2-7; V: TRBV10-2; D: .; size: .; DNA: TGCGCCAGCCGATCGGGGGCCGCGAGGGAGCAGTACTTC; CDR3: CASRSGAAREQYF
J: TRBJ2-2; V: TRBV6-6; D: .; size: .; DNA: TGTGCCTCAGGGGCGAACACCGGGGAGCTGTTTTTT; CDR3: CASGANTGELFF
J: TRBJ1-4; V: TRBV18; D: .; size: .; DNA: TGTGCCAGCTCACCGCAGGGTAATGAAAAACTGTTTTTT; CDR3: CASSPQGNEKLFF
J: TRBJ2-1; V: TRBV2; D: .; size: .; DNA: TGTGCCAGCAGTGTAGGACTTACCGACTACAATGAGCAGTTCTTC; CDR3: CASSVGLTDYNEQFF
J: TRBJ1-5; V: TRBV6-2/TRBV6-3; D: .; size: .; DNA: TGTGCCAGCAGTTTACTGGGTAGCAATCAGCCCCAGCATTTT; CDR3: CASSLLGSNQPQHF
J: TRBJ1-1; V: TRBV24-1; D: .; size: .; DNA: TGTGCCACCTCACGCCACAGGACATCTTACACTGAAGCTTTCTTT; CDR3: CATSRHRTSYTEAFF
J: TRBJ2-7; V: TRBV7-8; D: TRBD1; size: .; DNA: TGTGCCAGCAGCCTGATAGGGGGCCTAACCTACGAGCAGTACTTC; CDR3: CASSLIGGLTYEQYF
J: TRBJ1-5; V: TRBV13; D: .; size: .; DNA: TGTGCCAGCAGCTTAGGCGGGGGTAGGCGAAGCAATCAGCCCCAGCATTTT; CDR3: CASSLGGGRRSNQPQHF
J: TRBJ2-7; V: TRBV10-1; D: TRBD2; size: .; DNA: TGCGCCAGTAACCTCGGAAGCGGGAGTGACGAGCAGTACTTC; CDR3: CASNLGSGSDEQYF
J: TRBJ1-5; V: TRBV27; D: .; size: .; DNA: TGTGCCAGCAGGAGAAACAGGGATCAGCCCCAGCATTTT; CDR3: CASRRNRDQPQHF
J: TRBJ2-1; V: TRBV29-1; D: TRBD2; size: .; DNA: TGCAGCGTTGCCGGGACTAGCCCTAATGAGCAGTTCTTC; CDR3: CSVAGTSPNEQFF
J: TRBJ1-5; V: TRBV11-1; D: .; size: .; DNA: TGTGCCAGCAGCTTACAGGCCGTCCCTAGCAATCAGCCCCAGCATTTT; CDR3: CASSLQAVPSNQPQHF
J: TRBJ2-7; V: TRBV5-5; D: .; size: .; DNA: TGTGCCAGCAGCTTCGCTCAGGGGATGGGAGAGCAGTACTTC; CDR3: CASSFAQGMGEQYF
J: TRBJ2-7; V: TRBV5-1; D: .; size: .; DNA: TGCGCCAGCAGCTTGGGGACGATTCCGTATCCCGAGCAGTACTTC; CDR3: CASSLGTIPYPEQYF
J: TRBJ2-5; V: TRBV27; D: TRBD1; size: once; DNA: TGTGCCAGCAGTAGACAGGGGGGCCGGGAGACCCAGTACTTC; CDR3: CASSRQGGRETQYF
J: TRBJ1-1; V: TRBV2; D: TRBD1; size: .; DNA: TGTGCCAGCAGCCGACAGGGGGCGAACACTGAAGCTTTCTTT; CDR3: CASSRQGANTEAFF
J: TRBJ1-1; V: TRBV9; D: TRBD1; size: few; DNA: TGTGCCAGCAGCGTAGAGGGACAGGGGGTTTCTGAAGCTTTCTTT; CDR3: CASSVEGQGVSEAFF
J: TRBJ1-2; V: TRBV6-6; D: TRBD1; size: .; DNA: TGTGCCAGCAGTTACCAAAATAGGGACAGCTATGGCTACACCTTC; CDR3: CASSYQNRDSYGYTF
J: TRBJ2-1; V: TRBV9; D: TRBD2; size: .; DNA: TGTGCCAGCAGCGTTCTAGCGGGAGTGGTGCAGTTCTTC; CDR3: CASSVLAGVVQFF
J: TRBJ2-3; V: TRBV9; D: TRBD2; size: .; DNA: TGTGCCAGCAGCGCACTAGCGGGGGGGGGCACAGATACGCAGTATTTT; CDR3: CASSALAGGGTDTQYF
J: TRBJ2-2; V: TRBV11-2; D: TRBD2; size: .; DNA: TGTGCCAGCAGCCCGACTAGCGGGAGTGGTTGGCCCGGGGAGCTGTTTTTT; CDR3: CASSPTSGSGWPGELFF
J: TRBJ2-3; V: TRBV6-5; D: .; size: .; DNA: TGTGCCAGCAGTTACGTGGGGGCCAGCACAGATACGCAGTATTTT; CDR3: CASSYVGASTDTQYF
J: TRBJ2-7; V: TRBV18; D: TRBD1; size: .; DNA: TGTGCCAGCTCAAAACAGGGGGCCTACGAGCAGTACTTC; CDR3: CASSKQGAYEQYF
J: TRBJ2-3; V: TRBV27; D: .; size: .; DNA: TGTGCCAGCAGTAGAACCACAGGGAGCACAGATACGCAGTATTTT; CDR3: CASSRTTGSTDTQYF
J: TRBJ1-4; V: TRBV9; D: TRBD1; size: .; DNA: TGTGCCAGCAGCACCACCGGGACAGGGGCAGAAAAACTGTTTTTT; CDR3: CASSTTGTGAEKLFF